This entry lists 9 T cell receptor beta chains sequenced from one sample in a study of T-cell reconstitution after alpha-beta-depleted transplantation in children. Findings and limits, study-wide: Counts and diversity of T cells one year after transplant came mostly from newly produced T cells.

A TCRbeta library incorporating unique molecular identifiers was prepared. TCRdb analysed the PCR reads with MiXCR anew, one entry per CDR3 protein. The top ten hold approximately 9.6% of the sample, which has a few hundred thousand distinct CDR3 sequences, about 7.3% seen once. Their specific antigens are unknown. Sequenced material: peripheral blood, taken 360 days after TCRalphabeta/CD19-depleted stem cell transplant. All receptors derive from a female patient between 2 and 15 years old who had a stem cell transplant for Fanconi anemia, so the T cells may come from the graft donor.

This clonotype appeared a few times. The chain links TRBV3-1 to TRBJ2-7, with D uncertain. CDR3 length: 12 amino acids. V was trimmed by 4 bases and J by 5 bases, leaving 9 bases between them. CDR1 LGHDT and CDR2 YNNKEL come from the germline V gene (reference sequence). CDR3 loop: CASSRSVDEQYF. CDR3 in DNA: TGTGCCAGCAGCCGATCTGTGGACGAGCAGTACTTC.

The J gene is TRBJ2-7, the V gene TRBV19; 9 bases match TRBD1. Germline lookup yields CDR1 LNHDA and CDR2 SQIVND (reference sequence). The J segment lost 2 bases and the V segment lost 3 bases, leaving 17 bases of the junction unmatched. The CDR3 is 19 residues long. The CDR3 sequence is CASSIAATGTGYRPYEQYF. CDR3 nucleotide sequence: TGTGCCAGTAGTATCGCGGCGACCGGGACAGGGTATAGGCCCTACGAGCAGTACTTC.

This clonotype was observed at least ten times. The gene calls are TRBV28 and TRBJ2-1; 10 bases align to TRBD2. Germline V gene lookup returns CDR1 MDHEN and CDR2 SYDVKM. Trimming removed 3 bases from V and 10 bases from J; junction bases left unmatched: 9. The CDR3 has 15 residues. The chain's CDR3 is CASSFLAGAPPEQFF. CDR3 in DNA: TGTGCCAGCAGTTTCCTAGCGGGAGCCCCACCCGAGCAGTTCTTC.

This clonotype was seen a handful of times. The chain carries TRBV6-1 and TRBJ2-5; TRBD2 matches at 8 bases. Germline values: CDR1 MNHNS, CDR2 SASEGT. The CDR3 has 14 residues. After removal of 6 bases from V and 1 base from J, the junction contained 4 bases not matched to a gene. This chain's CDR3 is CASRMLAGQETQYF. As DNA, the CDR3 is TGTGCCAGCAGAATGCTAGCGGGCCAAGAGACCCAGTACTTC.

The V and J genes are TRBV4-3 and TRBJ1-2, with 7 bases lining up with TRBD1. The J segment lost 14 bases and the V segment lost 3 bases, leaving 15 bases of the junction unmatched. The CDR3 spans 14 residues. In germline, CDR1 is LGHNA, CDR2 YSLEER. In nucleotides, the CDR3 is TGCGCCAGCAGCCAGGACTCCGACGACAGGGAGAGTACCTTC. Its protein is CASSQDSDDRESTF.

This clonotype was counted only a few times. CDR3 protein: CSVSSAGLGNIQYF. The CDR3 coding sequence is TGCAGCGTGAGTTCCGCGGGCTTGGGAAACATTCAGTACTTC. The rearrangement links TRBV29-1 to TRBJ2-4; D is perhaps TRBD2 (5 bases). The CDR3 is made up of 14 amino acids. Germline-derived CDR1 and CDR2 are SQVTM and ANQGSEA. V lost 6 bases to trimming and J lost 6 bases, with 18 bases between them.

The rearrangement joins TRBV7-9 to TRBJ1-1; 8 bases match TRBD1. CDR1 is SEHNR, CDR2 FQNEAQ, per germline (reference sequence). Trimming cost V 0 bases and J 6 bases; bases outside gene matches: 3. This CDR3 is 14 amino acids long. For the CDR3, the DNA is TGTGCCAGCAGCTTAGCCGGGACAGGCGCTGAAGCTTTCTTT. Translation gives CASSLAGTGAEAFF.

This clonotype has ten or more counts. The V call is TRBV5-1, the J call TRBJ2-2; a possible D gene is TRBD2 (6 bases). The germline V gene has CDR1 SGHRS and CDR2 YFSETQ. The CDR3 runs to 14 residues. The germline V and J ends were trimmed by 4 bases and 2 bases, with 9 bases remaining between them. The CDR3 sequence is CASSLGTNTGELFF. CDR3 nucleotides: TGCGCCAGCAGCCTCGGGACTAACACCGGGGAGCTGTTTTTT.

This clonotype was found many times. The genes are TRBV15 and TRBJ2-3; 14 bases are a match to TRBD2. This CDR3 contains 15 residues. V was clipped by 3 bases and J by 4 bases; unmatched bases: 0. The germline V gene encodes CDR1 LNHNV and CDR2 YYDKDF (reference sequence). For the CDR3, the DNA is TGTGCCACCAGCAGGACTAGCGGGGGGGCAGATACGCAGTATTTT. This gives the protein CATSRTSGGADTQYF.